The 8 T cell receptor beta chains below were found in one sample sequenced in a study of vaccination and CD4 T cells after COVID-19. No antigen is known for these receptors. Regarding treatment: 10-day PBMC culture with coronavirus spike peptide pools or control peptides (ViraFEST assay). An Oncomine TCR Beta short-read assay was used to sequence the DNA from cultured CD4+ T cells. TCRdb re-derived calls from the PCR reads in MiXCR, one entry per CDR3 protein. The sample has about 17,000 distinct CDR3 sequences; around 60% are singletons. Sequences were obtained from CD4+ T cells from blood, cultured in vitro. These receptors were obtained from a human donor who had recovered from COVID-19.

This rearrangement joins TRBV11-3 to TRBJ1-1; no definite D call. The V and J ends lost 4 bases and 4 bases respectively, with 7 bases between them. The CDR3 has 12 amino acids. CDR1 SGHNT and CDR2 YENEEA come from the germline V gene. The CDR3 bases are TGTGCCAGCAGCTCTAGGACCACTGAAGCTTTCTTT. Its protein product is CASSSRTTEAFF.

The chain carries TRBV15 and TRBJ2-5; D might be TRBD1 (5 bases). CDR3 size: 14 residues. Germline lookup yields CDR1 LNHNV and CDR2 YYDKDF (reference sequence). Trimming took off 0 bases at V and 4 bases at J, with 9 bases between the two ends. CDR3: CATSRDQGSETQYF. CDR3 coding DNA: TGTGCCACCAGCAGAGATCAGGGATCAGAGACCCAGTACTTC.

The chain is built from TRBV6-5 and TRBJ2-1; 8 nucleotides align to TRBD1. The J segment lost 12 bases and the V segment lost 4 bases, leaving 11 bases of the junction unmatched. CDR1 is MNHEY and CDR2 is SVGAGI in the germline V gene. The CDR3 totals 14 residues. The CDR3 sequence: CASSFTVGQGGQFF. In DNA, the CDR3 is TGTGCCAGCAGTTTTACGGTCGGACAGGGAGGGCAGTTCTTC.

The chain is built from TRBV18 and TRBJ1-5, with no clear D. CDR3 length equals 16 residues. V was clipped by 3 bases and J by 2 bases, with 14 bases between them. Germline V CDR1 and CDR2: KGHSH, LQKENI. The CDR3 loop reads CASSPREQLGNQPQHF. In nucleotides, the CDR3 is TGTGCCAGCTCACCGAGGGAACAGCTTGGCAATCAGCCCCAGCATTTT.

V is TRBV6-1 and J is TRBJ1-2, with TRBD1 matching 8 bases. J lost 6 bases, V lost 5 bases, and 5 bases had no gene match. The CDR3 sequence is 13 residues long. The germline gives CDR1 MNHNS, CDR2 SASEGT. The CDR3 is CASSTPGGNGYTF. The CDR3 bases are TGTGCCAGCAGTACACCAGGGGGCAATGGCTACACCTTC.

The CDR3 spells CASSQDGIAYEQYF. The CDR3 DNA follows: TGTGCCAGCAGCCAAGACGGGATCGCCTACGAGCAGTACTTC. The rearrangement links TRBV3-1 to TRBJ2-7; D perhaps matches TRBD2 (5 bases). The germline V gene has CDR1 LGHDT and CDR2 YNNKEL (reference sequence). This CDR3 region has 14 residues. The germline V and J ends were trimmed by 0 bases and 2 bases, with 8 bases remaining between them.

This chain connects TRBV18 to TRBJ2-1; TRBD2 matches 12 bases. The CDR3 length is 16 residues. V trimming: 3 bases; J trimming: 4 bases; junction bases outside the gene matches: 4. The V gene's germline CDR1 is KGHSH and CDR2 LQKENI. The CDR3 is CASSPSLAGGYNEQFF. DNA for the CDR3: TGTGCCAGCTCACCTTCTCTAGCGGGAGGGTACAATGAGCAGTTCTTC.

This clonotype has a single count. The CDR3 DNA follows: TGTGCCAGCAGCTTCCTAGCTTCTCCTACGGAGACCCAGTACTTC. It encodes CASSFLASPTETQYF. The chain is built from TRBV11-3 and TRBJ2-5, with D possibly matching TRBD2 (5 bases). CDR1 and CDR2 from the germline V gene are SGHNT and YENEEA. V was trimmed by 3 bases and J by 5 bases, leaving 16 bases between them. CDR3 size: 15 residues.